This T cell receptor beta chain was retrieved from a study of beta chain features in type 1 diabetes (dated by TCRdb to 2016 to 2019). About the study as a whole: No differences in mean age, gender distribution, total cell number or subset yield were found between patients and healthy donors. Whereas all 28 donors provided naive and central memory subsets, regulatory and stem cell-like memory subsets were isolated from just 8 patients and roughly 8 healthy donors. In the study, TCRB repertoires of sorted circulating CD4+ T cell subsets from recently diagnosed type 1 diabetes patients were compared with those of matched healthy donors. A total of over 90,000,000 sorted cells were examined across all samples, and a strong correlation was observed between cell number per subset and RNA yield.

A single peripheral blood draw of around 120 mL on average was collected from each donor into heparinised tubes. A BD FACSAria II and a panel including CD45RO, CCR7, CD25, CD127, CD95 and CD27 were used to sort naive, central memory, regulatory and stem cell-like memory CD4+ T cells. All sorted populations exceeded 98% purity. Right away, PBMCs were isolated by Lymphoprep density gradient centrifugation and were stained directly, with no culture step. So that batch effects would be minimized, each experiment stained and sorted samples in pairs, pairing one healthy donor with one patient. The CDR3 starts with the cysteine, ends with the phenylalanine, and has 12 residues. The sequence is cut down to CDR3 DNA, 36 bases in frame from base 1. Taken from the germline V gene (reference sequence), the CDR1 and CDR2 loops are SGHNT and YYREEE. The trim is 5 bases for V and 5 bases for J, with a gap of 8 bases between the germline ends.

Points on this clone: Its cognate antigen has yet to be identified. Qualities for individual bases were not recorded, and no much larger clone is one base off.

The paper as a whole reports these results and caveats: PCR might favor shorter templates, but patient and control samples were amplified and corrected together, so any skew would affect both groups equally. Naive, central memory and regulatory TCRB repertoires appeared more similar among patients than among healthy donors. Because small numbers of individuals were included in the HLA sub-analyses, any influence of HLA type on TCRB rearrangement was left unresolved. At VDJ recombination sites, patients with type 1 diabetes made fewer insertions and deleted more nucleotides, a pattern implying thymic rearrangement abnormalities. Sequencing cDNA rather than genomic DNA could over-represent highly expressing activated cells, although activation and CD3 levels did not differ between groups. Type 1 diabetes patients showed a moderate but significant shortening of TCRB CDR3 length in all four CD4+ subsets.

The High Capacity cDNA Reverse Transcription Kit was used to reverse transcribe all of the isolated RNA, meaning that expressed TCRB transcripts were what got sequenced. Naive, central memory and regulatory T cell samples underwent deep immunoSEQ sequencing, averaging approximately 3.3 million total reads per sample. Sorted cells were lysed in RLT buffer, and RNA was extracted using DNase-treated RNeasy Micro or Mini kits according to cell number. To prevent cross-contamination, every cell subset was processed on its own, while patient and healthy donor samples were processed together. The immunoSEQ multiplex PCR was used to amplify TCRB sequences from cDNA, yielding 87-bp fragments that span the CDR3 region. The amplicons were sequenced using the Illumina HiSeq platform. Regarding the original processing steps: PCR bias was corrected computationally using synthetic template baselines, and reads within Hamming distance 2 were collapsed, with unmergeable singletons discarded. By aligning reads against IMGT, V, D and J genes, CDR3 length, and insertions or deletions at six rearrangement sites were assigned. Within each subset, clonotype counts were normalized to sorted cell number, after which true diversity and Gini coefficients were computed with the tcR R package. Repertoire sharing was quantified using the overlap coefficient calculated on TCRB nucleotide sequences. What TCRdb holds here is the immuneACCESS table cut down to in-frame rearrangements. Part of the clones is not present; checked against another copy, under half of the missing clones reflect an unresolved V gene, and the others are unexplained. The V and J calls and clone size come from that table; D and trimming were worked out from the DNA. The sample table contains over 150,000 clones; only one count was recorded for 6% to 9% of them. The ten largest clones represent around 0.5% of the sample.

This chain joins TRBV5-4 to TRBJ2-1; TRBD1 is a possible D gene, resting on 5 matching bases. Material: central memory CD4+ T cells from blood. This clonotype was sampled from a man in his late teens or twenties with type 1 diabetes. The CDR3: CASSPRDNEQFF. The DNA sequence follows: TGTGCCAGCAGTCCCAGGGACAATGAGCAGTTCTTC.